Listed here is a single T cell receptor (beta chain). Documented time point: baseline pretreatment blood. The treatment here: 15 Gy SBRT to primary tumor, nephrectomy 4 weeks later. The data belong to a study of radiation and T cells in renal cell carcinoma. Libraries were prepared by immunoSEQ multiplex PCR; TCRdb keeps only in-frame clonotypes and omits some of them. The sample holds about 130,000 clones; approximately 90% are singletons and the top ten take 9.5% to 15%. The CDR3 totals 14 residues. V lost 7 bases and J lost 4, with 15 bases in between. Germline CDR1 MNHNY, CDR2 SVGAGI (reference sequence).

This clonotype was sampled from a woman between 45 and 65 years old with renal cell carcinoma. The genes are TRBV6-6 and TRBJ2-3; maybe TRBD2 (6 bases). The material sequenced was blood, taken from a patient whose treatment included radiotherapy and nephrectomy. CDR3 nucleotide sequence: TGTGCCAGCAAGGAGGAAAGACTAGCAGATACGCAGTATTTT. Translated, it gives CASKEERLADTQYF.